This T cell receptor delta chain was recorded in a study of gamma-delta T cells after stem cell transplantation. Germline CDR1 reads GEAIGNYY; CDR2 reads EKD. The CDR3 covers 15 residues. TCRdb made new clone calls on the RT-PCR reads using CATT. The table lists about 2,100 delta-chain clones, roughly 4.8% of them singletons. This clone came up a few times. This DNA translates differently at residue 3 from the TCRdb protein, which is that of a much larger clone; a read error is likely, and the protein shown is the DNA's own translation. The chain has TRDV2 and TRDJ1; D is uncertain. The clonotype was recovered from a human donor. It is not recorded whose cells these are; they may come from a transplant donor. The sequencing sample was made of gamma-delta T cells. CDR3 protein: CARDPVGFNTDKLIF. In nucleotides, the CDR3 is TGTGCCCGTGACCCCGTAGGTTTCAACACCGATAAACTCATCTTT.